This T cell receptor (beta chain) is from a study of T cell responses to AZD1222 COVID-19 vaccine. Trimming cost V 8 bases and J 8 bases; bases outside gene matches: 8. The CDR3 sequence is 13 residues long. Regarding the study as a whole: A mostly white British donor set with more females was recruited, and clonal diversity was possibly underestimated. Epitopes outside B.1.351 and B.1.1.7 mutated regions reportedly drew nearly half of spike TCRs.

Profiled with immunoSEQ multiplex PCR; TCRdb holds only in-frame clones, not every one. The repertoire consists of 110,000 to 150,000 clones, with around 89% occurring once and the leading ten covering 2.5% to 3.5%. On this clone itself: What it binds is not known.

The receptor's source is an adult who received the AZD1222 COVID-19 vaccine. The sample here was peripheral blood, taken 28 days after the second AZD1222 dose. This sequence joins TRBV12-3 or TRBV12-4 and TRBJ1-4; 7 bases match TRBD1. CDR3 sequence: CASSQQGSEKLFF. The CDR3 DNA sequence: TGTGCCAGCTCCCAACAGGGGAGCGAAAAACTGTTTTTT.